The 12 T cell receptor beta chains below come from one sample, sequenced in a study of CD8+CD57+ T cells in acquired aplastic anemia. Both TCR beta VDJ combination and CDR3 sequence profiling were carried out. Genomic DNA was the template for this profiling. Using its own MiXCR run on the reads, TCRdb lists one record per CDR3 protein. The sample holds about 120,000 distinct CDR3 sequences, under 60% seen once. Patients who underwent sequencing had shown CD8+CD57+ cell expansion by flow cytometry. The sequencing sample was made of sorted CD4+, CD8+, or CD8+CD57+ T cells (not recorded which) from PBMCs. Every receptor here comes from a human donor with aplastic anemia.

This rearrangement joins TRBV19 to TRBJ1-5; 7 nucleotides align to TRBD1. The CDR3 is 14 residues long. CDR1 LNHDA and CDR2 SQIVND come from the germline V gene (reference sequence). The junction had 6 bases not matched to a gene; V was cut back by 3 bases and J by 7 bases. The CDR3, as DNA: TGTGCCAGTAGTATGCGGCAGGGGGTACAGCCCCAGCATTTT. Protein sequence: CASSMRQGVQPQHF.

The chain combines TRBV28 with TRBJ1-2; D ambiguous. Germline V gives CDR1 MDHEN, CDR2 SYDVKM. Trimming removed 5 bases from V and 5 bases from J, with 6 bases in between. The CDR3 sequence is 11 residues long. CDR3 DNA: TGTGCCAGCAGTGGCGGATATGGCTACACCTTC. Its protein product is CASSGGYGYTF.

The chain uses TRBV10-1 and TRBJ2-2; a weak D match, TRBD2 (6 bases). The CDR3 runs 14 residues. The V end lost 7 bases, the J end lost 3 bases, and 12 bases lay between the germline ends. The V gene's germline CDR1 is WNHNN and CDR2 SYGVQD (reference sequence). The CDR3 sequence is CASISGLDTGELFF. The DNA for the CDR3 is TGCGCCAGCATTTCGGGACTCGACACCGGGGAGCTGTTTTTT.

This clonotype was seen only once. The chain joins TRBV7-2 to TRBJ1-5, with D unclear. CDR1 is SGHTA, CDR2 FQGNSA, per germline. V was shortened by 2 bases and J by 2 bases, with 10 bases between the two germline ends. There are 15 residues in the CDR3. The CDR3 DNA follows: TGTGCCAGCAGCTTAAACCCGTATGGCAATCAGCCCCAGCATTTT. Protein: CASSLNPYGNQPQHF.

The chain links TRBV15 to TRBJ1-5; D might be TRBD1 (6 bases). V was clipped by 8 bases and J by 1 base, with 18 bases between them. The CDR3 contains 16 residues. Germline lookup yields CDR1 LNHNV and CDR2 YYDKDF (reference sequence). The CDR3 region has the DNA TGTGCCACCGGATCCATGCGGACAGTCAGCAATCAGCCCCAGCATTTT. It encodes CATGSMRTVSNQPQHF. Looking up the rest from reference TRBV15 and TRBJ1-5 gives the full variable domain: DAMVIQNPRYQVTQFGKPVTLSCSQTLNHNVMYWYQQKSSQAPKLLFHYYDKDFNNEADTPDNFQSRRPNTSFCFLDIRSPGLGDTAMYLCATGSMRTVSNQPQHFGDGTRLSIL.

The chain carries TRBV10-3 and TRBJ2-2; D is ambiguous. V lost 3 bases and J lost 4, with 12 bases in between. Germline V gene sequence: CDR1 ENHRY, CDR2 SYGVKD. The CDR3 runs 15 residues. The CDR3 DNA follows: TGTGCCATCAGTGAATCCCCCGTCGGCACCGGGGAGCTGTTTTTT. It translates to CAISESPVGTGELFF.

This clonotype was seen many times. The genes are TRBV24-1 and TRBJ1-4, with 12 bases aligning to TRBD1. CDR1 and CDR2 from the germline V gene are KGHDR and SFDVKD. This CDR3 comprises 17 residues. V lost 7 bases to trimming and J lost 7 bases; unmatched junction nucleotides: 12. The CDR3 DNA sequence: TGTGCCACCAGCCAGGGACAGGGGGCCTATCAGGGTGAAAAACTGTTTTTT. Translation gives CATSQGQGAYQGEKLFF.

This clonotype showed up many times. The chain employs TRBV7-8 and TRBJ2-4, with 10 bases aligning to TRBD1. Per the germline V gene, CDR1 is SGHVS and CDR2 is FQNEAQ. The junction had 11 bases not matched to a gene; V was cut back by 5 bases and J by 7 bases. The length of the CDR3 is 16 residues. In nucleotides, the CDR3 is TGTGCCAGCAGCAGCCGAGGACAGGGGGGAGATAACATTCAGTACTTC. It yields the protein CASSSRGQGGDNIQYF.

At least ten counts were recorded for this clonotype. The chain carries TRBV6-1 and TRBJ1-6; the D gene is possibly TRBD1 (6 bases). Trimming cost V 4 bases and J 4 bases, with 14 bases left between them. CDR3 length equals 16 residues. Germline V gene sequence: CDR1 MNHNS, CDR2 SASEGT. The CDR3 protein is CASSGTAFSYNSPLHF. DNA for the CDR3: TGTGCCAGCAGTGGGACAGCCTTCTCTTATAATTCACCCCTCCACTTT.

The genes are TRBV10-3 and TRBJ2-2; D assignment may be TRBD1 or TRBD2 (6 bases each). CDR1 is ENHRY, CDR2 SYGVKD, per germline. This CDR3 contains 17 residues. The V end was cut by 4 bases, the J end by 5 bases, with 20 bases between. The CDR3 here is CAISGTRGGRRTGELFF. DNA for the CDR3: TGTGCCATCAGTGGGACCAGGGGAGGTAGAAGAACCGGGGAGCTGTTTTTT.

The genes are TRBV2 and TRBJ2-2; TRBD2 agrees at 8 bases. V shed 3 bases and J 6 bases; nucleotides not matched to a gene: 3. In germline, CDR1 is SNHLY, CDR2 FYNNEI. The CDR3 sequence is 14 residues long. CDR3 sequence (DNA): TGTGCCAGCAGTGACTTCGGGGGGGCCGGGGAGCTGTTTTTT. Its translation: CASSDFGGAGELFF.

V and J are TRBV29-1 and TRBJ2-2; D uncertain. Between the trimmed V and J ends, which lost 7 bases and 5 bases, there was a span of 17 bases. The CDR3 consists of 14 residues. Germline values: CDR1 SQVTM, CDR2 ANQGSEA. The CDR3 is CSAVKALGTGELFF. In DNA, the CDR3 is TGCAGCGCTGTTAAAGCGTTGGGGACCGGGGAGCTGTTTTTT.